The sequence of this T cell receptor beta chain was determined in a study of CD8 T cells in ankylosing spondylitis. One entry per CDR3 protein, called by TCRdb with MiXCR from the 5' RACE reads. The sample lists 700,000 to 1,000,000 distinct CDR3 sequences, 12% occurring once. Turning to this clonotype: The antigen is undetermined.

Study results and caveats: Characteristic, it appeared, of ankylosing spondylitis blood was a TCR beta motif of about eight highly homologous variants.

The clonotype was recovered from a male donor with ankylosing spondylitis. Sequencing used blood, either unsorted or a sorted T cell fraction (not recorded which).

The DNA for the CDR3 is TGTGCCAGCAGCGAGGGTGGGGACAGAGACTTATCTAACTATGGCTACACCTTC. The encoded protein is CASSEGGDRDLSNYGYTF. The chain recombines TRBV11-2 with TRBJ1-2; the match to TRBD1 covers 7 bases. Looked up from germline, CDR1 is SGHAT and CDR2 is FQNNGV. The V and J ends lost 5 bases and 0 bases, in that order; junction bases with no gene match: 15. The CDR3 is 18 amino acids. Together with reference TRBV11-2 and TRBJ1-2, the CDR3 gives the full variable domain: EAGVAQSPRYKIIEKRQSVAFWCNPISGHATLYWYQQILGQGPKLLIQFQNNGVVDDSQLPKDRFSAERLKGVDSTLKIQPAKLEDSAVYLCASSEGGDRDLSNYGYTFGSGTRLTVV.